A single sample gave rise to the 30 T cell receptor beta chains below, sequenced in a study of control samples from healthy donors and cancer patients. The data were produced by immunoSEQ multiplex PCR, yet TCRdb's version contains in-frame clones alone and is incomplete. The table includes more than 75,000 clones, around nine tenths detected once. Sequencing was performed on PBMCs. The receptors shown here come from a woman aged 55-69 years with head and neck cancer.

V gene TRBV3-1 (or the pseudogene TRBV3-2) combines with J gene TRBJ2-1; D is ambiguous. V dropped 2 bases and J dropped 7 bases, with 9 bases sitting between them. Germline CDR1 is LGHDT and CDR2 is YNNKEL (reference sequence). The CDR3 length is 13 residues. Written as DNA, the CDR3 is TGTGCCAGCAGCCAACGGTTACTAAATGAGCAGTTCTTC. As protein: CASSQRLLNEQFF.

The rearrangement uses TRBV11-2 and TRBJ2-3; TRBD1 agrees at 9 bases. The CDR3 has 15 residues. Germline values: CDR1 SGHAT, CDR2 FQNNGV. V was clipped by 5 bases and J by 3 bases; unmatched bases: 6. The CDR3 region is CASSLTGGVTDTQYF. Written as DNA, the CDR3 is TGTGCCAGCAGCCTGACAGGGGGTGTGACAGATACGCAGTATTTT.

There are a few counts of this clone. The gene calls are TRBV6-5 and TRBJ1-5; TRBD1 aligns across 7 bases. The V gene end was trimmed by 6 bases and the J gene end by 7 bases; junction bases not matched to a gene: 9. The CDR3 is made up of 14 amino acids. Germline V lookup: CDR1 MNHEY, CDR2 SVGAGI. CDR3 protein: CASSFGQEGQPQHF. The CDR3 region has the DNA TGTGCCAGCAGCTTCGGACAGGAGGGACAGCCCCAGCATTTT.

The J gene is TRBJ2-5, the V gene TRBV19, with TRBD1 matching 7 bases. Germline CDR1 reads LNHDA; CDR2 reads SQIVND (reference sequence). V lost 5 bases, J lost 2 bases, and 2 bases stayed unmatched. The CDR3 extends over 13 amino acids. The chain's CDR3 is CASSGQVQETQYF. The DNA for the CDR3 is TGTGCCAGTAGTGGACAGGTACAAGAGACCCAGTACTTC.

This rearrangement joins TRBV19 to TRBJ2-5; no reliable D call. The germline V and J ends were trimmed by 4 bases and 1 base, with 7 bases remaining between them. Germline values: CDR1 LNHDA, CDR2 SQIVND (reference sequence). The CDR3 is made up of 13 amino acids. CDR3 bases: TGTGCCAGTAGTACAGTACCCCAAGAGACCCAGTACTTC. Residues: CASSTVPQETQYF.

The V gene is TRBV5-5, the J gene TRBJ2-1; TRBD2 matches 8 bases. Germline V CDR1 and CDR2: SGHKS, YYEKEE (reference sequence). CDR3 size: 17 residues. The trim removed 3 bases at V and 9 bases at J, leaving 17 bases unmatched. The CDR3 sequence: CASSSRGGGTRAGEQFF. The CDR3 DNA reads as TGTGCCAGCAGCTCCCGGGGCGGGGGGACTAGGGCCGGTGAGCAGTTCTTC.

The chain couples TRBV7-9 to TRBJ1-6; D is uncertain. The V and J ends lost 5 bases and 7 bases respectively, with 12 bases between them. The CDR3 is made up of 14 amino acids. Germline values: CDR1 SEHNR, CDR2 FQNEAQ (reference sequence). Written as DNA, the CDR3 is TGTGCCAGCAGCGCAAGCTTCCAAAATTCACCCCTCCACTTT. Translating it yields CASSASFQNSPLHF.

This clone was observed once. The CDR3 DNA follows: TGCGCCAGCAGCAAGGACGGACTGGGAACCTACGAGCAGTACTTC. Its translation: CASSKDGLGTYEQYF. V usage is TRBV5-1 and J usage is TRBJ2-7; D possibly corresponds to TRBD2 (5 bases). V lost 4 bases and J lost 2, with 16 bases in between. CDR1 SGHRS and CDR2 YFSETQ come from the germline V gene. The CDR3 covers 15 residues.

This chain joins TRBV9 and TRBJ2-7, with 9 bases that match TRBD2. There are 15 residues in the CDR3. Losses at the gene ends were 0 bases for V and 7 bases for J; bases not matched to a gene: 8. Germline values: CDR1 SGDLS, CDR2 YYNGEE. The CDR3 protein is CASSVGLAGLGEQYF. The CDR3 DNA reads as TGTGCCAGCAGCGTAGGCCTAGCGGGATTAGGTGAGCAGTACTTC.

This clone was counted once. This chain uses TRBV19 with TRBJ1-3; 9 nucleotides align to TRBD1. V lost 7 bases and J lost 3; bases outside the gene matches: 7. CDR3 length: 15 residues. The germline V gene has CDR1 LNHDA and CDR2 SQIVND (reference sequence). The CDR3 loop reads CASTVDRGDGNTIYF. CDR3 DNA: TGTGCCAGTACAGTGGACAGGGGCGATGGAAACACCATATATTTT.

The chain combines TRBV25-1 with TRBJ1-2, with D perhaps matching TRBD1 (6 bases). Germline V lookup: CDR1 MGHDK, CDR2 SYGVNS. This CDR3 region has 12 residues. V lost 6 bases to trimming and J lost 8 bases, with 13 bases between them. CDR3 region: CASRDREYGYTF. The DNA of the CDR3 is TGTGCCAGCAGGGACAGAGAGTACGGCTACACCTTC.

The CDR3 nucleotides read TGTGCCAGCAGCCCGTACAGGGGACTTGGCGAGACCCAGTACTTC. Translating gives CASSPYRGLGETQYF. The chain uses TRBV3-1 (or the pseudogene TRBV3-2) and TRBJ2-5; tentative D call: TRBD1 (7 bases). Trimming cost V 4 bases and J 5 bases, with 17 bases left between them. The CDR3 length is 15 residues. Germline V gene sequence: CDR1 LGHDT, CDR2 YNNKEL (reference sequence).

The chain recombines TRBV28 with TRBJ1-2; D is unclear. Germline values: CDR1 MDHEN, CDR2 SYDVKM. The CDR3 loop spans 14 amino acids. The V and J ends lost 5 bases and 1 base respectively, with 11 bases between them. For the CDR3, the DNA is TGTGCCAGCAGTCCCATAACGGATAACTATGGCTACACCTTC. This codes for CASSPITDNYGYTF.

The gene calls are TRBV5-4 and TRBJ2-1, with TRBD2 matching 12 bases. The CDR3 has 15 amino acids. V lost 3 bases and J lost 7; bases outside the gene matches: 5. Germline loops: CDR1 SGHNT, CDR2 YYREEE (reference sequence). DNA for the CDR3: TGTGCCAGCAGCTCCGGGACTAGCGGGTCAAATGAGCAGTTCTTC. Its translation is CASSSGTSGSNEQFF.

The chain links TRBV24-1 to TRBJ2-1, with D perhaps TRBD2 (5 bases). The CDR3 contains 11 residues. Germline CDR1 and CDR2: KGHDR and SFDVKD. V was pared by 5 bases and J by 9 bases, with 7 bases between. The DNA for the CDR3 is TGTGCCACCAGTGCGGGGAGTGAGCAGTTCTTC. This gives the protein CATSAGSEQFF.

The chain links TRBV21-1 to TRBJ2-7; the DNA was not compared with TRBD2, the D call given in the table. TRBV21-1 is an annotated pseudogene. CDR3 size: 20 residues. DNA for the CDR3: TGTGCCAGCAGCAAAACGGCCGGGGGGACTAGCGGGGACCACTCCTACGAGCAGTACTTC. Its translation: CASSKTAGGTSGDHSYEQYF.

This clone was found once. This chain connects TRBV30 to TRBJ2-2, with D possibly matching TRBD1 (6 bases). Germline V gene lookup returns CDR1 GTSNPN and CDR2 SVGIG (reference sequence). V was cut by 4 bases and J by 8 bases, with 14 bases left in between. This CDR3 contains 13 residues. Written as DNA, the CDR3 is TGTGCCTGGACTGGACAGATAGCGGGGGAGCTGTTTTTT. Protein product: CAWTGQIAGELFF.

The rearrangement joins TRBV3-1 (or the pseudogene TRBV3-2) to TRBJ2-1; D may be TRBD1 (6 bases). This CDR3 spans 14 amino acids. The germline gives CDR1 LGHDT, CDR2 YNNKEL (reference sequence). The germline V and J ends were trimmed by 2 bases and 10 bases, with 15 bases remaining between them. CDR3 loop: CASSQWTVTGEQFF. CDR3 in DNA: TGTGCCAGCAGCCAATGGACCGTTACAGGGGAGCAGTTCTTC.

The CDR3 DNA is TGTGCCAGCAGCGTATCGGGGTTGGCGCAGTATTTT. Translated: CASSVSGLAQYF. This chain uses TRBV9 with TRBJ2-3; maybe TRBD2 (5 bases). Germline lookup yields CDR1 SGDLS and CDR2 YYNGEE. This CDR3 comprises 12 residues. Trimming took 1 base from V and 10 from J, leaving 10 bases between them.

The rearrangement joins TRBV3-1 (or the pseudogene TRBV3-2) to TRBJ1-4; possible D gene TRBD1, 6 bases. Between the trimmed V and J ends, which lost 4 bases and 8 bases, there was a span of 20 bases. Germline lookup yields CDR1 LGHDT and CDR2 YNNKEL (reference sequence). This CDR3 has 16 residues. Here the CDR3 reads CASSLRLVGAGEKLFF. In DNA, the CDR3 is TGTGCCAGCAGCCTCAGGTTGGTGGGGGCAGGAGAAAAACTGTTTTTT.

The genes are TRBV15 and TRBJ1-2, with D unclear. This CDR3 is built from 15 residues. The ends were cut back, 3 bases at V and 4 bases at J, with 15 bases in the middle. Germline CDR1 LNHNV, CDR2 YYDKDF (reference sequence). The CDR3: CATSRGLTGSYGYTF. Here the CDR3 DNA reads TGTGCCACCAGCAGGGGCCTCACGGGTAGCTATGGCTACACCTTC.

V and J are TRBV2 and TRBJ2-1, with D perhaps TRBD1 (6 bases). CDR1 SNHLY and CDR2 FYNNEI come from the germline V gene. CDR3 length: 15 residues. Trimming took off 7 bases at V and 1 base at J, with 14 bases between the two ends. CDR3: CASMVGRGSYNEQFF. The CDR3 DNA sequence: TGTGCCAGCATGGTTGGCAGGGGATCCTACAATGAGCAGTTCTTC.

The chain joins TRBV6-1 to TRBJ2-1; 10 bases map to TRBD1. Germline V gives CDR1 MNHNS, CDR2 SASEGT. Unmatched junction bases numbered 5, after V lost 1 base and J lost 5 bases. The length of the CDR3 is 16 residues. CDR3 region: CASSEVGGQGNNEQFF. In nucleotides, the CDR3 is TGTGCCAGCAGTGAAGTAGGGGGACAGGGGAACAATGAGCAGTTCTTC.

The V and J genes are TRBV5-6 and TRBJ2-5; 7 bases are shared with TRBD1. Germline CDR1 is SGHDT and CDR2 is YYEEEE. The length of the CDR3 is 13 residues. The V segment lost 3 bases and the J segment 2 bases; nucleotides outside the gene matches: 1. The CDR3 here is CASSSTGQETQYF. CDR3 bases: TGTGCCAGCAGCTCGACAGGGCAAGAGACCCAGTACTTC. Looking up the rest from reference TRBV5-6 and TRBJ2-5 gives the full variable domain: DAGVTQSPTHLIKTRGQQVTLRCSPKSGHDTVSWYQQALGQGPQFIFQYYEEEERQRGNFPDRFSGHQFPNYSSELNVNALLLGDSALYLCASSSTGQETQYFGPGTRLLVL.

This clone was recorded only once. The junction departs from the called germline gene at one end, perhaps through a read error. This rearrangement joins TRBV6-2 or TRBV6-3 to TRBJ2-7; no clear D. The V gene's germline CDR1 is MNHEY and CDR2 SVGEGT. The CDR3 length is 11 residues. The CDR3 DNA reads as TGTGCCAGCAGTTTCTCCTACGGGCAGTACTTC. This codes for CASSFSYGQYF.

In this sample, this clone turned up once. The genes are TRBV4-3 and TRBJ2-7, with 10 bases identical to TRBD2. Germline CDR1 and CDR2: LGHNA and YSLEER. This CDR3 region has 16 residues. V lost 3 bases to trimming and J lost 4 bases; unmatched junction nucleotides: 9. Here the CDR3 DNA reads TGCGCCAGCAGCCACGCAACTAGCGGGGAATTATACGAGCAGTACTTC. It translates to CASSHATSGELYEQYF.

This clone occurred once. The J gene is TRBJ2-7, the V gene TRBV5-5, with 8 positions matching TRBD1. CDR3 length: 16 residues. After removal of 0 bases from V and 4 bases from J, the junction contained 9 bases not matched to a gene. Germline V gives CDR1 SGHKS, CDR2 YYEKEE (reference sequence). CDR3 nucleotides: TGTGCCAGCAGCTTGGATATGGGGACAGGAAAATACGAGCAGTACTTC. Protein product: CASSLDMGTGKYEQYF.

This sequence joins TRBV19 and TRBJ2-7; maybe TRBD1 (6 bases). Trimming stripped 1 base from V and 0 bases from J, with 10 bases between. Germline lookup yields CDR1 LNHDA and CDR2 SQIVND (reference sequence). This CDR3 has 15 residues. CDR3 region: CASSIGGPYSYEQYF. CDR3 coding DNA: TGTGCCAGTAGTATAGGGGGGCCCTACTCCTACGAGCAGTACTTC.

In the case of this clone: The sample contains more than one DNA sequence encoding this CDR3. The V gene is TRBV3-1 (or the pseudogene TRBV3-2), the J gene TRBJ1-5; D is unresolved. Germline V CDR1 and CDR2: LGHDT, YNNKEL (reference sequence). The V end was cut by 0 bases, the J end by 6 bases, with 6 bases between. This CDR3 comprises 13 residues. Here the CDR3 DNA reads TGTGCCAGCAGCCAAGATGTGGGTCAGCCCCAGCATTTT. Its translation: CASSQDVGQPQHF.

The V gene is TRBV5-6, the J gene TRBJ2-3; D possibly matches TRBD1 or TRBD2 (5 bases each). This CDR3 spans 14 amino acids. Trimming shortened V by 1 base and J by 4 bases, and 10 bases separated the two germline ends. The V gene's germline CDR1 is SGHDT and CDR2 YYEEEE. The CDR3 reads CASSLLGEPDTQYF. In DNA form, the CDR3 reads TGTGCCAGCAGCTTGTTGGGGGAGCCAGATACGCAGTATTTT.